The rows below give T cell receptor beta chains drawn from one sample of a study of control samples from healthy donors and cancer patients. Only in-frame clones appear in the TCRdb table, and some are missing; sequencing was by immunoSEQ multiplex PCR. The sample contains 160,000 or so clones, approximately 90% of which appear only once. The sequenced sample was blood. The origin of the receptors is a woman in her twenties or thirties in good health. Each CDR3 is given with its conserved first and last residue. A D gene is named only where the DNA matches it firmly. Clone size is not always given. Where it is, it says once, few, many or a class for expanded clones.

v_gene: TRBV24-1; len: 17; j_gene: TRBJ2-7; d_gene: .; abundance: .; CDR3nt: TGTGCCACCAGTGATTTGCCCCCACAGACAGACTCCTACGAGCAGTACTTC; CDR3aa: CATSDLPPQTDSYEQYF
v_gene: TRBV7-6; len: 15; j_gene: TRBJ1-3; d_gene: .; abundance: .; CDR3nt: TGTGCCAGCAGCTTAATGGGGCAGGGTGGAAACACCATATATTTT; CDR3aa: CASSLMGQGGNTIYF
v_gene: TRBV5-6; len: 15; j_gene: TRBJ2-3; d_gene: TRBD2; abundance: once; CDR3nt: TGTGCCAGCAGGATCGAACTAGCGGGAAGGGATACGCAGTATTTT; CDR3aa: CASRIELAGRDTQYF
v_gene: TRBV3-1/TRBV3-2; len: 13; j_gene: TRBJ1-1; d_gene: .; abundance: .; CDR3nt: TGTGCCAGCAGCCGGGGTACCACCCCTGAAGCTTTCTTT; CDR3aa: CASSRGTTPEAFF
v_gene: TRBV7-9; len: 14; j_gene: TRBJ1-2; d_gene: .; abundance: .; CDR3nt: TGTGCCAGCAGCCTCCAGAGACAATTCTATGGCTACACCTTC; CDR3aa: CASSLQRQFYGYTF
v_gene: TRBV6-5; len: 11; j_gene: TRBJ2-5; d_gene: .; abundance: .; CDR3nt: TGTGCCAGCCGGGTGGGGGAGACCCAGTACTTC; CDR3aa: CASRVGETQYF
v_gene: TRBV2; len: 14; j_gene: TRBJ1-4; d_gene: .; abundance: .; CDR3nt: TGTGCCAGCAGTGTGATGCAGGGTGGGGAAAAACTGTTTTTT; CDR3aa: CASSVMQGGEKLFF
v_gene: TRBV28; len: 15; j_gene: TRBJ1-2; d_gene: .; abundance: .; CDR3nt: TGTGCCAGCCTAACTAATCGTCACGCTAACTATGGCTACACCTTC; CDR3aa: CASLTNRHANYGYTF
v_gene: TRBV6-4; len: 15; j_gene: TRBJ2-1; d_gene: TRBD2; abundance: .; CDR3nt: TGTGCCAGCAGTGACTCGACTAGCGGGAGCGATGAGCAGTTCTTC; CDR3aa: CASSDSTSGSDEQFF
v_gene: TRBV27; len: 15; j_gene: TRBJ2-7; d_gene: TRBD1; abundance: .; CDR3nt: TGTGCCAGCAGTTTTTGGGACAGGGGGTCCTACGAGCAGTACTTC; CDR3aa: CASSFWDRGSYEQYF
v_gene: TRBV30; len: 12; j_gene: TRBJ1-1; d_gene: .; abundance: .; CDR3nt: TGTGCCTGGAGCGGAACGGCGGAGGGAGCTTTCTTT; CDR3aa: CAWSGTAEGAFF
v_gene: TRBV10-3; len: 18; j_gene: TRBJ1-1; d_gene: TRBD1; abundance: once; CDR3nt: TGTGCCATCAGTGAGTCGAGAACAGGGGTTGGGAAGAACACTGAAGCTTTCTTT; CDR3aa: CAISESRTGVGKNTEAFF
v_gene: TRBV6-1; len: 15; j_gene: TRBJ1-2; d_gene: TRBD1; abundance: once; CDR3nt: TGTGCCAGCAGTGAAGATGACAGGGGGCTCTATGGCTACACCTTC; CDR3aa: CASSEDDRGLYGYTF
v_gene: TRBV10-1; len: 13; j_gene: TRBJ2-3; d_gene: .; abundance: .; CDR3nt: TGCGCCACCCCGAAAAGAGGCACAGATACGCAGTATTTT; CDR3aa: CATPKRGTDTQYF
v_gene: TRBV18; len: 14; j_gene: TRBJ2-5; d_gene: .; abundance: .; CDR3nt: TGTGCCAGCTCACCACAGGGGGGGAGAGAGACCCAGTACTTC; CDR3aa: CASSPQGGRETQYF
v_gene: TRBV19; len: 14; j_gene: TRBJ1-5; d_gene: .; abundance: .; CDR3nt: TGTGCCAGTAGTCGGACAGTTAGCAATCAGCCCCAGCATTTT; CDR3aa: CASSRTVSNQPQHF
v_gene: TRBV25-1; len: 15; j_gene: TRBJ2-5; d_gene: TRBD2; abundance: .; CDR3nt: TGTGCCAGCAGTGATTCGACTAGCGGGCCGGAGACCCAGTACTTC; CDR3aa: CASSDSTSGPETQYF
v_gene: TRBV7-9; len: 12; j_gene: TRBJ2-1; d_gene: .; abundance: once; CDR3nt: TGTGCCAGCAGCCCGCCTGGGAATGAGCAGTTCTTC; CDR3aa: CASSPPGNEQFF
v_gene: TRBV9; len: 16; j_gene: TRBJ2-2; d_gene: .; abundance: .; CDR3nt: TGTGCCAGCAGCGTAGACGCGAGCGGGAACACCGGGGAGCTGTTTTTT; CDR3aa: CASSVDASGNTGELFF
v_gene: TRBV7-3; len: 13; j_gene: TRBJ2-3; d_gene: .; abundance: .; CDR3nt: TGTGCCAGCAGCTTAACTCTAGAGGATACGCAGTATTTT; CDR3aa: CASSLTLEDTQYF
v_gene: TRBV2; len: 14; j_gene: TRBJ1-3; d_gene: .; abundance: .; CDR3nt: TGTGCCAGCAGAACCAGGGAGACCGGAAACACCATATATTTT; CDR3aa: CASRTRETGNTIYF
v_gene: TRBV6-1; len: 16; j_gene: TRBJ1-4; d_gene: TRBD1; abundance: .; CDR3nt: TGTGCCAGCAGTGCCGCACCGGGACAGGGACGAGAAAAACTGTTTTTT; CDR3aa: CASSAAPGQGREKLFF
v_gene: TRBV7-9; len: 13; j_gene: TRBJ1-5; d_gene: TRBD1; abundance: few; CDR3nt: TGTGCCAGCACCCCGGGACAGGGGCAGCCCCAGCATTTT; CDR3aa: CASTPGQGQPQHF
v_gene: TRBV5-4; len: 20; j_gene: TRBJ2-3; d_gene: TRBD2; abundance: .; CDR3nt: TGTGCCAGCCCGTCCCCGGAAGCGGGAGGGCCCGTATATAGCACAGATACGCAGTATTTT; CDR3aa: CASPSPEAGGPVYSTDTQYF
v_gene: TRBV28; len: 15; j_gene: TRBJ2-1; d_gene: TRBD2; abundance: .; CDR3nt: TGTGCCAGCAGGAGGGCGGGAGGGTCATACAATGAGCAGTTCTTC; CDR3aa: CASRRAGGSYNEQFF
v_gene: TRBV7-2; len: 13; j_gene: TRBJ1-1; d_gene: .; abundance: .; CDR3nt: TGTGCCAGCAGTCTGACCGGGGACACTGAAGCTTTCTTT; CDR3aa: CASSLTGDTEAFF
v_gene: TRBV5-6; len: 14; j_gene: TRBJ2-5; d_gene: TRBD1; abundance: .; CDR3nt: TGTGCCAGCAGCAGTACAGACAGGGGTGAGACCCAGTACTTC; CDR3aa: CASSSTDRGETQYF
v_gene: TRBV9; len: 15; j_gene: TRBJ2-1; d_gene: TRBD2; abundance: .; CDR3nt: TGTGCCAGCAGCCCCAAAGGGACTATGAACAATGAGCAGTTCTTC; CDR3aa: CASSPKGTMNNEQFF
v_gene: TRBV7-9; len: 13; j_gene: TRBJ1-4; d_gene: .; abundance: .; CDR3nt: TGTGCCAGCAGCCCAGAGCTTAATGAAAAACTGTTTTTT; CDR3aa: CASSPELNEKLFF